One and the same sample provided the 17 T cell receptor beta chains below, sequenced in a study of cytomegalovirus exposure and HLA in healthy donors. Amplification used 60 Vbeta primers and 13 Jbeta primers. TCRdb keeps only in-frame clones here, not all; method: immunoSEQ multiplex PCR. In the table there are around 100,000 clones, 70% to 85% of which are singletons. The sample taken for sequencing was PBMCs. These receptors were collected from a woman between 40 and 55 years old in good health and CMV-seronegative.

The rearrangement links TRBV27 to TRBJ2-1; a possible D gene is TRBD2 (6 bases). The CDR3 has 16 amino acids. Trimming removed 2 bases at V and 3 bases at J, with 14 bases between. Germline V gene sequence: CDR1 MNHEY, CDR2 SMNVEV (reference sequence). The CDR3, as DNA: TGTGCCAGCAGTTTACCGGGACTCTCTAGCTACAATGAGCAGTTCTTC. This codes for CASSLPGLSSYNEQFF.

The V and J genes are TRBV7-9 and TRBJ1-1; 7 positions match TRBD1. V lost 5 bases, J lost 7 bases, and 7 bases stayed unmatched. Germline-derived CDR1 and CDR2 are SEHNR and FQNEAQ (reference sequence). CDR3 length: 13 residues. The CDR3 DNA is TGTGCCAGCAGCCTCGGACAGGCCTTTGAAGCTTTCTTT. Its protein product is CASSLGQAFEAFF.

V is TRBV7-9 and J is TRBJ1-2, with 7 bases matching TRBD1. CDR3 size: 13 residues. The germline V gene has CDR1 SEHNR and CDR2 FQNEAQ (reference sequence). Germline trimming cut 5 bases from V and 7 bases from J; bases unmatched to any gene: 7. This CDR3 reads CASSRDSGFGYTF. The CDR3 DNA reads TGTGCCAGCAGCCGGGACAGCGGATTTGGCTACACCTTC.

V is TRBV4-3 and J is TRBJ1-5, with D perhaps matching TRBD1 (6 bases). V was pared by 0 bases and J by 4 bases, with 10 bases between. The CDR3 runs to 15 residues. Germline V gives CDR1 LGHNA, CDR2 YSLEER. CDR3 bases: TGCGCCAGCAGCCAAGATTACCAGGGGAATCAGCCCCAGCATTTT. Residues: CASSQDYQGNQPQHF.

Here the CDR3 DNA reads TGTGCCAGCTCGACTAGCAGGAACACCGGGGAGCTGTTTTTT. It translates to CASSTSRNTGELFF. The rearrangement joins TRBV7-9 to TRBJ2-2; TRBD2 matches 7 bases. The V and J ends lost 8 bases and 1 base, in that order; junction bases with no gene match: 4. The CDR3 sequence is 14 residues long. Looked up from germline, CDR1 is SEHNR and CDR2 is FQNEAQ (reference sequence).

The chain combines TRBV5-4 with TRBJ1-3; D perhaps matches TRBD1 (6 bases). This CDR3 comprises 18 residues. The germline gives CDR1 SGHNT, CDR2 YYREEE (reference sequence). V gave up 0 bases and J gave up 0 bases, with 16 bases separating them. CDR3 region: CASSLEQGRGSSGNTIYF. Written as DNA, the CDR3 is TGTGCCAGCAGCTTGGAACAGGGAAGAGGGTCCTCTGGAAACACCATATATTTT.

The chain carries TRBV30 and TRBJ2-1, with 8 bases identical to TRBD2. J was trimmed by 6 bases and V by 1 base; bases with no gene match: 11. CDR3 length: 16 residues. CDR1 and CDR2 (germline): GTSNPN, SVGIG (reference sequence). As DNA, the CDR3 is TGTGCCTGGAGTGGATCCGGACTAGCCCTGCCCAATGAGCAGTTCTTC. Protein product: CAWSGSGLALPNEQFF.

The chain carries TRBV10-1 and TRBJ2-1; a possible D gene is TRBD2 (5 bases). The germline gives CDR1 WNHNN, CDR2 SYGVQD (reference sequence). This CDR3 has 11 residues. Trimming stripped 10 bases from V and 8 bases from J, with 12 bases between. The DNA of the CDR3 is TGCGCCACCCGACGGGGAGATGAGCAGTTCTTC. Residues: CATRRGDEQFF.

This clone was observed a handful of times. The chain uses TRBV4-1 and TRBJ2-1, with D perhaps TRBD1 (5 bases). Germline values: CDR1 MGHRA, CDR2 YSYEKL. The ends were cut back, 1 base at V and 4 bases at J, with 11 bases in the middle. The length of the CDR3 is 15 residues. CDR3 region: CASSQGYDSYNEQFF. The CDR3 DNA reads TGCGCCAGCAGCCAAGGGTATGACAGTTACAATGAGCAGTTCTTC.

The rearrangement links TRBV27 to TRBJ2-2, with TRBD2 identical over 8 bases. There are 16 residues in the CDR3. J lost 5 bases, V lost 5 bases, and 10 bases had no gene match. Germline V gene data show CDR1 as MNHEY and CDR2 as SMNVEV (reference sequence). CDR3 amino acids: CASSEGGGHFTGELFF. The CDR3 coding sequence is TGTGCCAGCAGTGAAGGCGGGGGGCATTTTACCGGGGAGCTGTTTTTT.

This sequence joins TRBV19 and TRBJ2-3; maybe TRBD2 (6 bases). Germline lookup yields CDR1 LNHDA and CDR2 SQIVND (reference sequence). Trimming left V 5 bases short and J 5 bases short, with 17 bases between. CDR3 length: 15 residues. The DNA of the CDR3 is TGTGCCAGTAGTGCTCCGGGGGAGTGGGAAGATACGCAGTATTTT. It specifies CASSAPGEWEDTQYF.

The chain links TRBV7-2 to TRBJ1-1; 8 nucleotides line up with TRBD1. The CDR3 extends over 12 amino acids. V lost 3 bases to trimming and J lost 10 bases; unmatched junction nucleotides: 4. CDR1 and CDR2 from the germline V gene are SGHTA and FQGNSA. CDR3 loop: CASSLTGDAAFF. The DNA of the CDR3 is TGTGCCAGCAGCTTGACAGGGGACGCAGCTTTCTTT.

The chain couples TRBV27 to TRBJ2-7, with 7 bases lining up with TRBD1. CDR1 is MNHEY, CDR2 SMNVEV, per germline (reference sequence). There are 15 residues in the CDR3. The ends lost 4 bases at V and 2 bases at J; junction bases unmatched: 8. CDR3 protein: CASSSTGTAAYEQYF. The CDR3 DNA reads as TGTGCCAGCAGTTCTACCGGGACAGCTGCCTACGAGCAGTACTTC.

This clone has just a few counts. This chain joins TRBV6-6 and TRBJ2-7; 9 nucleotides match TRBD1. Germline values: CDR1 MNHNY, CDR2 SVGAGI (reference sequence). This CDR3 spans 14 amino acids. V trimming: 2 bases; J trimming: 7 bases; junction bases outside the gene matches: 6. The CDR3 here is CASSYRDRVSEQYF. The CDR3 DNA is TGTGCCAGCAGTTACCGGGACAGGGTGAGTGAGCAGTACTTC.

The rearrangement joins TRBV2 to TRBJ1-6; D call uncertain. Germline V gives CDR1 SNHLY, CDR2 FYNNEI. Trimming stripped 11 bases from V and 7 bases from J, with 18 bases between. The CDR3 is 14 amino acids. CDR3 protein: CAATGAGSNSPLHF. The DNA for the CDR3 is TGTGCCGCGACGGGTGCGGGGTCGAATTCACCCCTCCACTTT. The entire variable domain, with the rest obtained from reference TRBV2 and TRBJ1-6, is as follows: EPEVTQTPSHQVTQMGQEVILRCVPISNHLYFYWYRQILGQKVEFLVSFYNNEISEKSEIFDDQFSVERPDGSNFTLKIRSTKLEDSAMYFCAATGAGSNSPLHFGNGTRLTVT.

J is TRBJ2-2 and V is TRBV10-2, with TRBD2 matching 16 bases. Germline values: CDR1 WSHSY, CDR2 SAAADI. The ends lost 7 bases at V and 6 bases at J; junction bases unmatched: 8. The CDR3 consists of 17 residues. This CDR3 is CASMDQGLAGGPGELFF. The CDR3, as DNA: TGCGCCAGCATGGACCAGGGACTAGCGGGGGGGCCCGGGGAGCTGTTTTTT.

In its sample, this clone was seen once. The CDR3: CASSLARGRATGELFF. CDR3 in DNA: TGCGCCAGCAGCTTGGCCAGGGGGCGCGCCACCGGGGAGCTGTTTTTT. The chain links TRBV5-1 to TRBJ2-2; TRBD1 agrees at 8 bases. Germline V gene data show CDR1 as SGHRS and CDR2 as YFSETQ. V shed 0 bases, J shed 4 bases, and the junction held 5 bases outside the gene matches. The CDR3 is 16 amino acids. Full variable domain (missing parts from reference TRBV5-1 and TRBJ2-2): KAGVTQTPRYLIKTRGQQVTLSCSPISGHRSVSWYQQTPGQGLQFLFEYFSETQRNKGNFPGRFSGRQFSNSRSEMNVSTLELGDSALYLCASSLARGRATGELFFGEGSRLTVL.